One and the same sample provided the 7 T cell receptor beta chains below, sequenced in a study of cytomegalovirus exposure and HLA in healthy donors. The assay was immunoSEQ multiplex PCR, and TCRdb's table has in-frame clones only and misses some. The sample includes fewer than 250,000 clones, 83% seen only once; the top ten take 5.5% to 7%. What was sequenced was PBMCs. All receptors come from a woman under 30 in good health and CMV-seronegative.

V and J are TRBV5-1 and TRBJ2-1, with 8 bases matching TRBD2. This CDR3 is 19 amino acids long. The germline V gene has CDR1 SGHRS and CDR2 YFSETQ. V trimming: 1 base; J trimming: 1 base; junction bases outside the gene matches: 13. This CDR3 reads CASSLRSSGPGASYNEQFF. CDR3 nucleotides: TGCGCCAGCAGCTTGCGGTCTAGCGGGCCGGGGGCGTCCTACAATGAGCAGTTCTTC.

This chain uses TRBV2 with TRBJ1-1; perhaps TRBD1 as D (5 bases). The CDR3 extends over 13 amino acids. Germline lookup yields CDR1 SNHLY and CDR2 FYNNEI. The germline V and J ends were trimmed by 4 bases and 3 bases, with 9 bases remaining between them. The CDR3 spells CASSAQVYTEAFF. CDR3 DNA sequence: TGTGCCAGCAGTGCACAGGTCTACACTGAAGCTTTCTTT. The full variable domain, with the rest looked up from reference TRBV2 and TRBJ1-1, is EPEVTQTPSHQVTQMGQEVILRCVPISNHLYFYWYRQILGQKVEFLVSFYNNEISEKSEIFDDQFSVERPDGSNFTLKIRSTKLEDSAMYFCASSAQVYTEAFFGQGTRLTVV.

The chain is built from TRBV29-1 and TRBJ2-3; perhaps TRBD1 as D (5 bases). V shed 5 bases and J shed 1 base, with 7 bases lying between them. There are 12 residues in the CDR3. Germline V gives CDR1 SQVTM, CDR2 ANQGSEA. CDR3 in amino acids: CSVTRGTDTQYF. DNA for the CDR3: TGCAGCGTTACCAGGGGCACAGATACGCAGTATTTT.

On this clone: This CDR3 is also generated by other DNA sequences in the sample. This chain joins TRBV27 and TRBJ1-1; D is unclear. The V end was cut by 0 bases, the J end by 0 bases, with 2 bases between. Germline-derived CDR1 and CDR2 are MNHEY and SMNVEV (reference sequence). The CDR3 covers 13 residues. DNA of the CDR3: TGTGCCAGCAGTTTATCGGTGAACACTGAAGCTTTCTTT. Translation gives CASSLSVNTEAFF.

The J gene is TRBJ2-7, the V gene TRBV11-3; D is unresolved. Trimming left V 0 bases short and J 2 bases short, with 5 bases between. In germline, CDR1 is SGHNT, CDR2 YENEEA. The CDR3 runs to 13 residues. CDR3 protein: CASSLEPPYEQYF. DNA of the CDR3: TGTGCCAGCAGCTTAGAACCCCCCTACGAGCAGTACTTC.

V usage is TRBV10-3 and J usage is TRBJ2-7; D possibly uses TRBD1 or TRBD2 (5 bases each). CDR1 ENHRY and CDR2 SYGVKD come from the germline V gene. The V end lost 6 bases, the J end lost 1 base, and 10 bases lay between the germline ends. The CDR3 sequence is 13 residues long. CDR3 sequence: CAIRRGASYEQYF. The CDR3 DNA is TGTGCCATCAGACGGGGCGCTTCCTACGAGCAGTACTTC.

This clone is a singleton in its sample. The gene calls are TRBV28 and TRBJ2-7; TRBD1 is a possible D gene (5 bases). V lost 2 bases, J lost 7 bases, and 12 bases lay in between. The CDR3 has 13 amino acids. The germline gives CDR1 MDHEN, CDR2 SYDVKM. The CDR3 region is CASSLKGAREQYF. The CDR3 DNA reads TGTGCCAGCAGTTTAAAAGGGGCTCGGGAGCAGTACTTC.